The clone carrying this T cell receptor beta chain was seen at least ten times. Individual cDNA molecules had unique molecular identifiers attached to them by the library. TCRdb processed the RACE reads anew with MiXCR; each CDR3 protein has one entry. The sample holds about 380,000 distinct CDR3 sequences, approximately 5.1% seen once. This sample stems from a study of human T cells and chemical hapten exposure. Study summary: The variation in per-sample TCR yields arose mainly from small differences in pooled library volumes.

The time point was: patch test 1, 2 weeks after DPC sensitization. Treatment denoted: therapeutic diphenylcyclopropenone sensitization with weekly scalp DPC. Every patch test was put on after a blood sample was taken. The sequenced sample was whole blood, obtained in connection with sensitization to the hapten diphenylcyclopropenone (DPC). This TCR was sampled from a woman between 50 and 59 years old with alopecia areata. Some clones in this sample may be carry-over from other donors' samples.

The CDR3 here is CAISEGGNNQPQHF. The CDR3, as DNA: TGTGCCATCAGTGAGGGGGGTAACAATCAGCCCCAGCATTTT. The chain couples TRBV10-3 to TRBJ1-5; D is perhaps TRBD1 (5 bases). CDR3 length: 14 residues. The V end was cut by 2 bases, the J end by 3 bases, with 8 bases between. Germline CDR1 reads ENHRY; CDR2 reads SYGVKD.